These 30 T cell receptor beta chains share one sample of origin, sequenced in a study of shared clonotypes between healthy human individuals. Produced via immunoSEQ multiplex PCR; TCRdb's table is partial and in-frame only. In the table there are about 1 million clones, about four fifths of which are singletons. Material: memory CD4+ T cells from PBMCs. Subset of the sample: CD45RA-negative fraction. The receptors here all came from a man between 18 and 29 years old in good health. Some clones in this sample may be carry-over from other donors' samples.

The DNA of the CDR3 is TGCGCCAGCAGCCCAAGCGTGGGCCCAGATACGCAGTATTTT. Translating gives CASSPSVGPDTQYF. The V call is TRBV4-3, the J call TRBJ2-3, with D uncertain. The CDR3 runs to 14 residues. Trimming removed 4 bases from V and 4 bases from J, with 12 bases in between. In germline, CDR1 is LGHNA, CDR2 YSLEER.

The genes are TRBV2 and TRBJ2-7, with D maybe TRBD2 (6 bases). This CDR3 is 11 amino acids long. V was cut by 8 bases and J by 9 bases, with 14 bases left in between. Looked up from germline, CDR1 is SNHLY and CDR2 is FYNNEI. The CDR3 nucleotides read TGTGCCAGCGCCCAAGCGGGCCCGCAGTACTTC. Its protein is CASAQAGPQYF. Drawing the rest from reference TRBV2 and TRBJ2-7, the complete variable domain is EPEVTQTPSHQVTQMGQEVILRCVPISNHLYFYWYRQILGQKVEFLVSFYNNEISEKSEIFDDQFSVERPDGSNFTLKIRSTKLEDSAMYFCASAQAGPQYFGPGTRLTVT.

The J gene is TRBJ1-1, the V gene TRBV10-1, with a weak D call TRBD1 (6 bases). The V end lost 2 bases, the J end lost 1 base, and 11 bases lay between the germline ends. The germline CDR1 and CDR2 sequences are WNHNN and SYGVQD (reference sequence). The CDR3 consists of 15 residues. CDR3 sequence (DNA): TGCGCCAGCAGTGAGAGCCAGGACAGGAACACTGAAGCTTTCTTT. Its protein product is CASSESQDRNTEAFF.

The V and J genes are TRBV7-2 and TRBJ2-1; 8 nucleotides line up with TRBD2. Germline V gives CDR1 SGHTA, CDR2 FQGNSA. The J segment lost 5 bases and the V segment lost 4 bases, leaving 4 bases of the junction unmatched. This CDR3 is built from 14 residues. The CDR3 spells CASSSLAEDNEQFF. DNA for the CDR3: TGTGCCAGCAGCTCACTAGCGGAAGACAATGAGCAGTTCTTC.

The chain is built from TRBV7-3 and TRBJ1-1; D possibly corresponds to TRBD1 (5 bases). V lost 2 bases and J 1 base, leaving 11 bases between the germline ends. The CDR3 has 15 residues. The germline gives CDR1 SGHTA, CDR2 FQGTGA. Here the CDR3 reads CASSLGGAQNTEAFF. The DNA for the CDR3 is TGTGCCAGCAGCTTAGGAGGGGCTCAGAACACTGAAGCTTTCTTT.

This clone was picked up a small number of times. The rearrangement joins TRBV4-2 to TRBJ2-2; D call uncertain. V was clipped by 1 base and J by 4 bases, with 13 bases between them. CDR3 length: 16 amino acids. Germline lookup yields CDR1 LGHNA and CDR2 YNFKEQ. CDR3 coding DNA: TGTGCCAGCAGCCAAGGGGGTAGATCGGGCACCGGGGAGCTGTTTTTT. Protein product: CASSQGGRSGTGELFF.

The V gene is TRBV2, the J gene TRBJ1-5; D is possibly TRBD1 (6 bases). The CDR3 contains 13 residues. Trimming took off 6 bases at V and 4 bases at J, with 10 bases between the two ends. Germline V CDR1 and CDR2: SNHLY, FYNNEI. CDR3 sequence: CASRKDRNQPQHF. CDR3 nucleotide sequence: TGTGCCAGCAGAAAAGACAGGAATCAGCCCCAGCATTTT.

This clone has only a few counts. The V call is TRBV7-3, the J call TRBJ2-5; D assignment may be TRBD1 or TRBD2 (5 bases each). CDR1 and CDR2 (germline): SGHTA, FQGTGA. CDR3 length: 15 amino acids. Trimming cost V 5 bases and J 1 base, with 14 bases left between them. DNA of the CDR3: TGTGCCAGCAGCCTGATATTCGGGGCCCAAGAGACCCAGTACTTC. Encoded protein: CASSLIFGAQETQYF.

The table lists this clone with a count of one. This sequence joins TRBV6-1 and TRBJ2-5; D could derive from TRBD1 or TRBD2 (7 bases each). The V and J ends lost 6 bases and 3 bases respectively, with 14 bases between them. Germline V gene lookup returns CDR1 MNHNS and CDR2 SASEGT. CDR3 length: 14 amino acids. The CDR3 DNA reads TGTGCCAGCAGAGCGGGACAGCTAGAAGAGACCCAGTACTTC. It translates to CASRAGQLEETQYF.

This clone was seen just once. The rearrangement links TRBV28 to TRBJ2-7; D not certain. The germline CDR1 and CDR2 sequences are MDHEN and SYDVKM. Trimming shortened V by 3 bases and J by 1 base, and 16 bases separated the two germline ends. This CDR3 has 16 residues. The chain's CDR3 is CASSFLGYGGSYEQYF. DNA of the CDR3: TGTGCCAGCAGTTTCTTGGGCTACGGCGGATCCTACGAGCAGTACTTC.

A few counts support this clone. In nucleotides, the CDR3 is TGTGCCAGTGGAATGACCGGGGAGCTGTTTTTT. Protein product: CASGMTGELFF. The chain uses TRBV6-5 and TRBJ2-2; no definite D call. The CDR3 is made up of 11 amino acids. V gave up 9 bases and J gave up 5 bases, with 7 bases separating them. Germline loops: CDR1 MNHEY, CDR2 SVGAGI.

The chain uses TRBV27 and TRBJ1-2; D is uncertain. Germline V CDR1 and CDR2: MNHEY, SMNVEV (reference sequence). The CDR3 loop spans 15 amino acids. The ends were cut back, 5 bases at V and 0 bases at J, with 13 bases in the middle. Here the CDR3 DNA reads TGTGCCAGCAGTCTCACTCGCAATGCTAACTATGGCTACACCTTC. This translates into CASSLTRNANYGYTF.

The CDR3 coding sequence is TGTGCCAGCAGGGAGGCCCGAAACGCCTACGAGCAGTACTTC. Amino acid sequence: CASREARNAYEQYF. The genes are TRBV6-1 and TRBJ2-7; maybe TRBD2 (5 bases). Germline CDR1 MNHNS, CDR2 SASEGT. Trimming took 6 bases from V and 2 from J, leaving 14 bases between them. This CDR3 is built from 14 residues.

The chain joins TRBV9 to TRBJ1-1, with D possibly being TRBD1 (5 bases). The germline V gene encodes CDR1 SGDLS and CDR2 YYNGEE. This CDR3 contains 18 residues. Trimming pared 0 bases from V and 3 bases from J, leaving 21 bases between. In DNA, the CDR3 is TGTGCCAGCAGCGTAGGTGTTGGTGCGGGGAGGGGTGACACTGAAGCTTTCTTT. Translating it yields CASSVGVGAGRGDTEAFF.

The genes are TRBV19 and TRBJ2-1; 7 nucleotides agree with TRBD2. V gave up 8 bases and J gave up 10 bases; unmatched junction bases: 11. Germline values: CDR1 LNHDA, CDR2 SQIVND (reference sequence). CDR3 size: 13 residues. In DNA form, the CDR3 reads TGTGCCAGTGCCTATATGCGGGAGCGGGAGCAGTTCTTC. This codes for CASAYMREREQFF.

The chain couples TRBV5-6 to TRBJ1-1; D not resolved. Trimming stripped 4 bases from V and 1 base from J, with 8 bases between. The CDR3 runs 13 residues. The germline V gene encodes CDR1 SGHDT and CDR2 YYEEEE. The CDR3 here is CASSVRWNTEAFF. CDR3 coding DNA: TGTGCCAGCAGCGTACGGTGGAACACTGAAGCTTTCTTT.

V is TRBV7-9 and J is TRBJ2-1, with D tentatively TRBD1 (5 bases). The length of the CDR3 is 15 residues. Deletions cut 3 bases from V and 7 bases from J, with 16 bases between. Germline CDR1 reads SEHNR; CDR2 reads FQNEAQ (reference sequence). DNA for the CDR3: TGTGCCAGCAGCTTCTGGGGCCAGGGTGAGAATGAGCAGTTCTTC. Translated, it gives CASSFWGQGENEQFF. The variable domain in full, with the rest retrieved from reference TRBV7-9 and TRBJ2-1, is DTGVSQNPRHKITKRGQNVTFRCDPISEHNRLYWYRQTLGQGPEFLTYFQNEAQLEKSRLLSDRFSAERPKGSFSTLEIQRTEQGDSAMYLCASSFWGQGENEQFFGPGTRLTVL.

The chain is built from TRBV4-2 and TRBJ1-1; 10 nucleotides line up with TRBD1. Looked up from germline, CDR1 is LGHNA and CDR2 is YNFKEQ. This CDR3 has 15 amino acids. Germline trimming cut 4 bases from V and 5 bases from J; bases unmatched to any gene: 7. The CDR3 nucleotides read TGTGCCAGCAGCCCCGCCGGGACAGGGGCGACTGAAGCTTTCTTT. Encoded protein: CASSPAGTGATEAFF.

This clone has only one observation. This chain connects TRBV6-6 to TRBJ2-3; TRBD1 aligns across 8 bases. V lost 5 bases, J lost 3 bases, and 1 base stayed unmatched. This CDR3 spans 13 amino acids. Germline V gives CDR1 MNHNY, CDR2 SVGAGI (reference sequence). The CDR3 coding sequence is TGTGCCAGCAGTCGGACAGGGACAGATACGCAGTATTTT. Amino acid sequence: CASSRTGTDTQYF.

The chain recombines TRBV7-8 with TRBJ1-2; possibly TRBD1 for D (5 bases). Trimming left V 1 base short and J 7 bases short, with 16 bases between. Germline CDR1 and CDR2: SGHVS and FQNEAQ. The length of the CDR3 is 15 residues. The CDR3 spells CASSLEVSGTGGYTF. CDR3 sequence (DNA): TGTGCCAGCAGCTTAGAGGTGTCGGGGACCGGTGGCTACACCTTC.

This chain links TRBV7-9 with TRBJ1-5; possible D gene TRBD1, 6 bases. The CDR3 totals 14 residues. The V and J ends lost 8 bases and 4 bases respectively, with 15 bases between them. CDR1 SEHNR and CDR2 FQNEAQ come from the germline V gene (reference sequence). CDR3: CASGLETGNQPQHF. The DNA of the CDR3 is TGTGCCAGCGGCCTAGAAACAGGGAATCAGCCCCAGCATTTT.

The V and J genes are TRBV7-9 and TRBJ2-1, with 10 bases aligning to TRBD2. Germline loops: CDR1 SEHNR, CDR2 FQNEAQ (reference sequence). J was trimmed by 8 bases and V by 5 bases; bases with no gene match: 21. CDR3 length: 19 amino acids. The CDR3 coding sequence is TGTGCCAGCAGCCTTAGGCCTAGCGGGAGCGGGGGGCCAGGGTATGAGCAGTTCTTC. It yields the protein CASSLRPSGSGGPGYEQFF.

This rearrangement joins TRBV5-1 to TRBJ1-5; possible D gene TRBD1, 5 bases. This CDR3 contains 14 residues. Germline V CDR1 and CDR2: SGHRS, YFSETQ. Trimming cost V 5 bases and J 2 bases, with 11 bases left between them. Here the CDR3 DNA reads TGCGCCAGCAGACCCGGGACCGGCAATCAGCCCCAGCATTTT. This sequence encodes CASRPGTGNQPQHF. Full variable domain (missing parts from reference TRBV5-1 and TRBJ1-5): KAGVTQTPRYLIKTRGQQVTLSCSPISGHRSVSWYQQTPGQGLQFLFEYFSETQRNKGNFPGRFSGRQFSNSRSEMNVSTLELGDSALYLCASRPGTGNQPQHFGDGTRLSIL.

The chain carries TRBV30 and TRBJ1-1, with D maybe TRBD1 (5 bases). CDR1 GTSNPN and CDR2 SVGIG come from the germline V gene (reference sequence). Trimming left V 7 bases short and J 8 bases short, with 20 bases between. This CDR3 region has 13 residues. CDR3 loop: CAYARGVREEAFF. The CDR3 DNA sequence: TGTGCCTACGCAAGGGGAGTTAGGGAAGAAGCTTTCTTT. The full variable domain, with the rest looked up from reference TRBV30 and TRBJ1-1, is SQTIHQWPATLVQPVGSPLSLECTVEGTSNPNLYWYRQAAGRGLQLLFYSVGIGQISSEVPQNLSASRPQDRQFILSSKKLLLSDSGFYLCAYARGVREEAFFGQGTRLTVV.

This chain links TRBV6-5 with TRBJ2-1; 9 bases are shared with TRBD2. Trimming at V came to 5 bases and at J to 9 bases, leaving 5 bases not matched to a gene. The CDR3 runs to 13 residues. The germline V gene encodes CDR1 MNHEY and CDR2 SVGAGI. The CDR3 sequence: CASSGGLAVEQFF. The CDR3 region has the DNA TGTGCCAGCAGTGGGGGACTAGCTGTTGAGCAGTTCTTC.

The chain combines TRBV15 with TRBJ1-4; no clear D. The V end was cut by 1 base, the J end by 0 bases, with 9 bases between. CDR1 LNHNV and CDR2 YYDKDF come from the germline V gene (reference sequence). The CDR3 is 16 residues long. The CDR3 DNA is TGTGCCACCAGCAGAGTAATCGGAGCAACTAATGAAAAACTGTTTTTT. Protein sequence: CATSRVIGATNEKLFF.

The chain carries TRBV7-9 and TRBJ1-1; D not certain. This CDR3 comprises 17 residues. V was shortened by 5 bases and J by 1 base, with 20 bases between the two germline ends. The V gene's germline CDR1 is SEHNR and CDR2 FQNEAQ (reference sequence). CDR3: CASSPRAWGGPNTEAFF. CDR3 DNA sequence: TGTGCCAGCAGCCCTCGTGCATGGGGTGGTCCGAACACTGAAGCTTTCTTT. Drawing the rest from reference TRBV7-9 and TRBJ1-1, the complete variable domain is DTGVSQNPRHKITKRGQNVTFRCDPISEHNRLYWYRQTLGQGPEFLTYFQNEAQLEKSRLLSDRFSAERPKGSFSTLEIQRTEQGDSAMYLCASSPRAWGGPNTEAFFGQGTRLTVV.

The CDR3 DNA reads TGTGCCAGCAGTTTTCCCGGACTAGCGGGGGACAATGAGCAGTTCTTC. It codes for CASSFPGLAGDNEQFF. This sequence joins TRBV28 and TRBJ2-1, with TRBD2 matching 13 bases. CDR1 and CDR2 (germline): MDHEN, SYDVKM. Germline trimming cut 3 bases from V and 5 bases from J; bases unmatched to any gene: 4. This CDR3 is built from 16 residues.

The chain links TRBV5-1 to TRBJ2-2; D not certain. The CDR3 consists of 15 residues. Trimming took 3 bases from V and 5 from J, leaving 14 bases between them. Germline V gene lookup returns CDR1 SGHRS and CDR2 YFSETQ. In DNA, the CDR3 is TGCGCCAGCAGCTGGCGCGGCGGCCCGACCGGGGAGCTGTTTTTT. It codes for CASSWRGGPTGELFF.

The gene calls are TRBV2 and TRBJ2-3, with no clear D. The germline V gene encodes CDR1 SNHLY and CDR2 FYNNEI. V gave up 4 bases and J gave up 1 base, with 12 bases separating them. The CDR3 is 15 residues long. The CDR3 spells CASSVLRTGTDTQYF. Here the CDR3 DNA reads TGTGCCAGCAGTGTCTTGCGTACTGGCACAGATACGCAGTATTTT.